The sequence of this T cell receptor (beta chain) was determined in a study of graft-versus-host responses after intestinal transplantation. Time point indicated: postoperative day 105 after intestinal transplantation (dayNNNN = postoperative day). To release intraepithelial and lamina propria lymphocytes, the graft tissue was processed. The V gene's germline CDR1 is SGHRS and CDR2 YFSETQ. Trimming stripped 0 bases from V and 7 bases from J, with 14 bases between. The CDR3 has 15 residues. Generated by immunoSEQ multiplex PCR, the TCRdb table keeps only in-frame clones and is missing some. The table lists about 4,100 clones, over 75% of them singletons, with over 5.5% in the top ten.

This TCR was sampled from a human patient who received an intestinal transplant, so some T cells may come from the graft donor. This chain links TRBV5-1 with TRBJ1-5; D call uncertain. This sample comprised ileum tissue, obtained 105 days after intestinal transplantation. This CDR3 reads CASSLVWGIGQPQHF. CDR3 coding DNA: TGCGCCAGCAGCTTGGTATGGGGTATCGGCCAGCCCCAGCATTTT.